This entry concerns a single TCR beta chain. Its antigen is not known. Measured with immunoSEQ multiplex PCR; TCRdb has only the in-frame clones, and not every one. In the table there are over 40,000 clones, around 86% of which are singletons. This record belongs to a study of T cells in localized non-small cell lung cancer. Whole-study results and caveats: Highest T cell clonality was seen in uninvolved adjacent lung, surpassing that measured in tumor. Detection in adjacent lung was observed for a median around 59 of the top 100 tumor clones. Analysis by sequencing included only one tumor region, so heterogeneity remains possible.

Germline-derived CDR1 and CDR2 are SEHNR and FQNEAQ (reference sequence). This CDR3 comprises 14 residues. V was clipped by 3 bases and J by 2 bases, with 10 bases between them. The source is a woman aged 18-55 years with stage III lung adenocarcinoma. J is TRBJ1-2 and V is TRBV7-9; a possible D gene is TRBD1 (6 bases). The sample in question was peripheral blood, obtained before any cancer treatment. In DNA form, the CDR3 reads TGTGCCAGCAGCTTCTACAGGGTAAACTATGGCTACACCTTC. The encoded protein is CASSFYRVNYGYTF.